The entry below describes one T cell receptor beta chain. One base away lies a much larger clone, so this may be a sequencing read error. This record comes from a study of blood T cells in healthy people across ages. The use of a sample-barcoded 5' primer and a J-beta primer mix characterized a second PCR of roughly 7 to 11 cycles. TCRdb re-analysed the 5' RACE reads in MiXCR, keeping a single row per CDR3 protein. The repertoire holds 1.5 million to 2 million distinct CDR3 sequences, roughly 28% seen once, with 7.7% in the top ten. The V gene's germline CDR1 is SQVTM and CDR2 ANQGSEA. The CDR3 contains 13 residues. V lost 6 bases and J 7 bases, leaving 16 bases between the germline ends.

The chain couples TRBV29-1 to TRBJ2-1, with D perhaps TRBD2 (5 bases). The receptor was isolated from a woman aged 30 to 39 in good health. The sample taken for sequencing was blood. CDR3 sequence (DNA): TGCAGCGTCCTCCCCCGGGGTAGAAATGAGCAGTTCTTC. Its translation is CSVLPRGRNEQFF.